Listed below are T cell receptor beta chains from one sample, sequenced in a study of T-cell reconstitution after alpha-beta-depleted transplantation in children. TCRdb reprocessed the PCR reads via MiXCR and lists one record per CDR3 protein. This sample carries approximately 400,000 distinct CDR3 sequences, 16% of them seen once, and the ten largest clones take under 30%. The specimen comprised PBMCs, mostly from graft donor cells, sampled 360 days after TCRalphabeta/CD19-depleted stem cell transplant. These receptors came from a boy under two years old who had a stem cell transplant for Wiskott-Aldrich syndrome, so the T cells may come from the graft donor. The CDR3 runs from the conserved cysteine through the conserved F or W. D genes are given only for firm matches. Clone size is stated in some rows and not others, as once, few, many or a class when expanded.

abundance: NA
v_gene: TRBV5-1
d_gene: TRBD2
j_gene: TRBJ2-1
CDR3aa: CASSLVFSGRGEQFF
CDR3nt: TGCGCCAGCAGCTTGGTCTTCAGCGGGAGGGGTGAGCAGTTCTTC

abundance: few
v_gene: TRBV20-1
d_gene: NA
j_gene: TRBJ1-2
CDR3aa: CSASPGQVYGYTF
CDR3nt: TGCAGTGCTAGCCCCGGACAAGTCTATGGCTACACCTTC

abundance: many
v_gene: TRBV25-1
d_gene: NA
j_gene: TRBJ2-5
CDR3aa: CASSTNLGETQYF
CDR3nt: TGTGCCAGCAGTACTAATCTGGGGGAGACCCAGTACTTC

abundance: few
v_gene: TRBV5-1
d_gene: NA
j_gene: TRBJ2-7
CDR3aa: CASSLGGHYEQYF
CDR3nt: TGCGCCAGCAGCTTGGGAGGCCACTACGAGCAGTACTTC

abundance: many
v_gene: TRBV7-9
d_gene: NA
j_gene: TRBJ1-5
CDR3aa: CASSLMGGEPQHF
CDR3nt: TGTGCCAGCAGCCTCATGGGGGGGGAGCCCCAGCATTTT

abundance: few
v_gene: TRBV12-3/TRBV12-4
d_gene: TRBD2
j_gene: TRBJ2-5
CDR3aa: CASTPPGLKETQYF
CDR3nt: TGTGCCAGCACCCCGCCGGGACTAAAAGAGACCCAGTACTTC

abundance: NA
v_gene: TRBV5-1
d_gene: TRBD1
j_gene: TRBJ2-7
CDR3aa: CASSLDPPGTVAYEQYF
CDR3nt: TGCGCCAGCAGCTTGGATCCCCCCGGGACAGTAGCCTACGAGCAGTACTTC

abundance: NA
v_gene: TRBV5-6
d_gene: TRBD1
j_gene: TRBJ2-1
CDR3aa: CASSLVGRGLRNEQFF
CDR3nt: TGTGCCAGCAGCTTGGTCGGCAGGGGGCTTAGGAATGAGCAGTTCTTC

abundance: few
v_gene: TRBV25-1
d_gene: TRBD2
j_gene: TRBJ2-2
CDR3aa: CASSESAGPGELFF
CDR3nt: TGTGCCAGCAGTGAATCAGCGGGGCCCGGGGAGCTGTTTTTT

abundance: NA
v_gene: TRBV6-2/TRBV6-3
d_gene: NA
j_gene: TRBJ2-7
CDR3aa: CASSYSGRATYEQYF
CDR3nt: TGTGCCAGCAGTTACTCCGGCAGGGCTACCTACGAGCAGTACTTC

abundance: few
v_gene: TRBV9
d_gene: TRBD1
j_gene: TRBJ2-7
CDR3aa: CASSVSAGQGTYEQYF
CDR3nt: TGTGCCAGCAGCGTATCCGCGGGACAGGGGACCTACGAGCAGTACTTC

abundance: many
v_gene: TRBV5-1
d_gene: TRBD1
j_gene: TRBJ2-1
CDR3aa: CASSLVVLGTGSNEQFF
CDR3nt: TGCGCCAGCAGCTTGGTTGTTTTGGGGACAGGGAGCAATGAGCAGTTCTTC

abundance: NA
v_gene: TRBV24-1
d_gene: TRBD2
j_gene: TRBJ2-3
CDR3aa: CATSVAGAGSDTQYF
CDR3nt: TGTGCCACCAGTGTGGCGGGAGCGGGCTCAGATACGCAGTATTTT

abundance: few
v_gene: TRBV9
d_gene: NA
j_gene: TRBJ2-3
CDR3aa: CASSVVGGTDTQYF
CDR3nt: TGTGCCAGCAGCGTAGTCGGAGGCACAGATACGCAGTATTTT

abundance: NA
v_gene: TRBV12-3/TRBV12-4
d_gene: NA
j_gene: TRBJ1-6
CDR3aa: CASSLSAQGRSPLHF
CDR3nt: TGTGCCAGCAGTTTGTCGGCGCAGGGTAGGTCACCCCTCCACTTT

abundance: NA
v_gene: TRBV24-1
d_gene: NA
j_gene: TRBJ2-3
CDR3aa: CATSDPRQDPTLTQYF
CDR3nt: TGTGCCACCAGTGACCCTAGACAGGATCCGACGTTGACGCAGTATTTT

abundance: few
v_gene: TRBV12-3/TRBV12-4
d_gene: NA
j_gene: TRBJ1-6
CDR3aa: CASTLRPGYSPLHF
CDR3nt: TGTGCCAGCACCCTACGACCCGGTTATTCACCCCTCCACTTT

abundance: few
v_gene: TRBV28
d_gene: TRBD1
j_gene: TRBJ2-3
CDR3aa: CASSFGQGRRTDTQYF
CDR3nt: TGTGCCAGCAGTTTTGGACAGGGAAGGCGCACAGATACGCAGTATTTT

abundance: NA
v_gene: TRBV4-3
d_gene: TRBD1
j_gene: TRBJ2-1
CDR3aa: CASSRLTGLSNEQFF
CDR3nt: TGCGCCAGCAGCCGATTGACAGGGTTATCCAATGAGCAGTTCTTC

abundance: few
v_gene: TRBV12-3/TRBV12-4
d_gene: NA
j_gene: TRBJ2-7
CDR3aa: CASSFRNRVSYEQYF
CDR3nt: TGTGCCAGCAGCTTTCGGAACAGGGTTTCCTACGAGCAGTACTTC

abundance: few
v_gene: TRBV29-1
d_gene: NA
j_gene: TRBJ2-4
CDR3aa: CSVVQGKNIQYF
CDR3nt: TGCAGCGTTGTTCAGGGTAAAAACATTCAGTACTTC

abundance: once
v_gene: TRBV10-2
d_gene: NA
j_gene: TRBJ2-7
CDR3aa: CASSLGNPTYEQYF
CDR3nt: TGCGCCAGCAGTCTGGGAAACCCAACATACGAGCAGTACTTC

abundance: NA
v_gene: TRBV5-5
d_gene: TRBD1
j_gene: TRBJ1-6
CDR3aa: CASDFGTGDSPLHF
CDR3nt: TGTGCCAGCGACTTCGGGACAGGAGATTCACCCCTCCACTTT

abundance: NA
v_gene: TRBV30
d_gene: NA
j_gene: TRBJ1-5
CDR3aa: CAWSVRQGSQPQHF
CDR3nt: TGTGCCTGGAGTGTAAGGCAGGGAAGTCAGCCCCAGCATTTT

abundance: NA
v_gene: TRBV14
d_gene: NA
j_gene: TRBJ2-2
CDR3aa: CASSQEGHLTGELFF
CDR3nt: TGTGCCAGCAGCCAAGAGGGACACCTCACCGGGGAGCTGTTTTTT

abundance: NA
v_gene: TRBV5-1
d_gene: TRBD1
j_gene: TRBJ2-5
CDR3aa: CASSLAMDRVGETQYF
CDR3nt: TGCGCCAGCAGCTTGGCCATGGACAGGGTCGGGGAGACCCAGTACTTC

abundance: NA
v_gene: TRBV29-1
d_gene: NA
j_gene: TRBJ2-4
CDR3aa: CSVRVGADIQYF
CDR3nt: TGCAGCGTCCGGGTGGGGGCTGACATTCAGTACTTC

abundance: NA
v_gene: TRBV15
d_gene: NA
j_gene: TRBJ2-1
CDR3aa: CATSRREDSYNEQFF
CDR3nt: TGTGCCACCTCCCGGAGGGAGGACTCCTACAATGAGCAGTTCTTC

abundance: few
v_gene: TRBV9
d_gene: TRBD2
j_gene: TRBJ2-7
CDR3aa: CASSVVTSGRDEQYF
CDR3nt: TGTGCCAGCAGCGTAGTAACTAGCGGGAGAGACGAGCAGTACTTC

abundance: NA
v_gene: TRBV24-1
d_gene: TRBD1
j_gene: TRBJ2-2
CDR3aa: CATSDRDRVNTGELFF
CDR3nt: TGTGCCACCAGTGATCGGGACAGGGTGAACACCGGGGAGCTGTTTTTT

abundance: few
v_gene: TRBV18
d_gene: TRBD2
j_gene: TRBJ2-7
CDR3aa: CASSPPTSGRAYEQYF
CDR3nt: TGTGCCAGCTCACCACCGACTAGCGGGAGGGCCTACGAGCAGTACTTC

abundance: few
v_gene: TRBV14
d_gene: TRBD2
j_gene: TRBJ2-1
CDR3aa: CASSQRAGVSSYNEQFF
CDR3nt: TGTGCCAGCAGCCAAAGGGCGGGAGTAAGCTCCTACAATGAGCAGTTCTTC

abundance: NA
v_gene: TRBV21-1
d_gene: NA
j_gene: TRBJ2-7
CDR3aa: CASRAPGDYEQYF
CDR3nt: TGTGCCAGCCGCGCCCCTGGAGACTACGAGCAGTACTTC

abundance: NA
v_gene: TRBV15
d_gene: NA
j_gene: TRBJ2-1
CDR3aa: CATSERQVYNEQFF
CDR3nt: TGTGCCACCAGCGAACGACAGGTTTACAATGAGCAGTTCTTC

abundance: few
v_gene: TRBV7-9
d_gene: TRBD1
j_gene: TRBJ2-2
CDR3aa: CASSFGTGKVTGELFF
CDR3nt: TGTGCCAGCAGCTTCGGGACAGGGAAGGTGACCGGGGAGCTGTTTTTT

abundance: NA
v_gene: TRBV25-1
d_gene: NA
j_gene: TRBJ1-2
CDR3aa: CASSEERGYGYTF
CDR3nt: TGTGCCAGCAGTGAAGAGCGAGGCTATGGCTACACCTTC

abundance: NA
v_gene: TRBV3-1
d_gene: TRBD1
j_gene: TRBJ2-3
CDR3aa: CASSQDRDRGSDTQYF
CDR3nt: TGTGCCAGCAGCCAAGACCGGGACAGGGGATCAGATACGCAGTATTTT

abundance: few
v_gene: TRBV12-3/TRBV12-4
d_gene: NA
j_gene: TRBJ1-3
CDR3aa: CATSMTNTIYF
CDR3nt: TGTGCCACGTCCATGACAAACACCATATATTTT

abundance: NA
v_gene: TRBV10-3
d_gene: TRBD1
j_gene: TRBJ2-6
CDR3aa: CAISVRDRGLPPGANVLTF
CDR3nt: TGTGCCATCAGTGTACGGGACAGGGGGCTCCCACCTGGGGCCAACGTCCTGACTTTC

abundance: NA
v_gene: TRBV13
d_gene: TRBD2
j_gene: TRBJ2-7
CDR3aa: CASSPGLAGGPFSYEQYF
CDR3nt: TGTGCCAGCAGCCCGGGACTAGCGGGAGGACCCTTCTCCTACGAGCAGTACTTC

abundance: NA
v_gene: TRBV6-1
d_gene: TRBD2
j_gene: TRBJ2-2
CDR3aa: CASTKWASGRGNTGELFF
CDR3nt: TGTGCCAGCACAAAGTGGGCTAGCGGGAGAGGGAACACCGGGGAGCTGTTTTTT

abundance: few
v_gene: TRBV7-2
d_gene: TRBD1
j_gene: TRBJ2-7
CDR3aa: CASSLQGNYEQYF
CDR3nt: TGTGCCAGCAGCCTACAGGGGAACTACGAGCAGTACTTC

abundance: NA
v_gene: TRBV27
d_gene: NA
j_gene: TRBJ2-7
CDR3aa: CASSKRADSSYEQYF
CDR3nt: TGTGCCAGCAGTAAAAGGGCCGACAGCTCCTACGAGCAGTACTTC

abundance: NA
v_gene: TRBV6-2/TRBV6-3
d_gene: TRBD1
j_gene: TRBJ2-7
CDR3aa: CASKAGGEQYF
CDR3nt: TGTGCCAGCAAAGCAGGGGGCGAGCAGTACTTC

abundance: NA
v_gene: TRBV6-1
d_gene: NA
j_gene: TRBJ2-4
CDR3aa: CASRVGRAKNIQYF
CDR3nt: TGTGCCAGCAGGGTAGGCAGGGCCAAAAACATTCAGTACTTC

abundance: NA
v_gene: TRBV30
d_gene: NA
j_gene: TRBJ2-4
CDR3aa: CAWGLQGGGIQYF
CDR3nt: TGTGCCTGGGGCCTACAGGGTGGAGGCATTCAGTACTTC

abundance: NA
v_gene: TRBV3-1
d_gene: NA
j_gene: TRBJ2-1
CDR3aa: CASSQFGGHNEQFF
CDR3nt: TGTGCCAGCAGCCAATTCGGGGGTCACAATGAGCAGTTCTTC

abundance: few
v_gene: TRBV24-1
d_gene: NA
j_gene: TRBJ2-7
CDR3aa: CATGSGRPGYEQYF
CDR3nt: TGTGCCACCGGGTCCGGGAGACCGGGCTACGAGCAGTACTTC